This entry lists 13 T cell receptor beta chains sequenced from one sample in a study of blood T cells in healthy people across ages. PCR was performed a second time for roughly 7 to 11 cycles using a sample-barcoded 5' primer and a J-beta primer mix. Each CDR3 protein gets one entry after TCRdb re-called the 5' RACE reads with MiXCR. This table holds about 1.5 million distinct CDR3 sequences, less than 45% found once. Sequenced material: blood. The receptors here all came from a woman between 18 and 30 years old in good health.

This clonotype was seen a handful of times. The CDR3 DNA reads TGCGCCAGCAGCCAAGGCGTCCCAGGGATCGTCACAGATACGCAGTATTTT. This sequence encodes CASSQGVPGIVTDTQYF. This rearrangement joins TRBV4-3 to TRBJ2-3; maybe TRBD1 (5 bases). Trimming shortened V by 1 base and J by 2 bases, and 16 bases separated the two germline ends. This CDR3 is 17 amino acids long. The V gene's germline CDR1 is LGHNA and CDR2 YSLEER.

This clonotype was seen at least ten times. The CDR3 bases are TGCAGCGTTGACCATGAGCAGTTCTTC. Its protein product is CSVDHEQFF. The genes are TRBV29-1 and TRBJ2-1, with D uncertain. V was cut by 3 bases and J by 8 bases, with 2 bases left in between. Germline V CDR1 and CDR2: SQVTM, ANQGSEA. The length of the CDR3 is 9 residues.

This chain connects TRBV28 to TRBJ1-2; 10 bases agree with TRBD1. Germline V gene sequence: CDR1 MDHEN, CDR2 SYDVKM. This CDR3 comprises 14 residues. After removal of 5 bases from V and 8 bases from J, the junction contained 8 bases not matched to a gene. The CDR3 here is CASSNDRGLWGYTF. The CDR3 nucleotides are TGTGCCAGCAGTAATGACAGGGGGCTTTGGGGCTACACCTTC.

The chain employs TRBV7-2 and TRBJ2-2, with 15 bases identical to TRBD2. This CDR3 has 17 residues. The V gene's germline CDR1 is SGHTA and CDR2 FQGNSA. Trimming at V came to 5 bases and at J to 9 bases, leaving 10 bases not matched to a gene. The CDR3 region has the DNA TGTGCCAGCAGCCGACGATGGACTAGCGGGAGGGTCCGGGAGCTGTTTTTT. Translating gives CASSRRWTSGRVRELFF. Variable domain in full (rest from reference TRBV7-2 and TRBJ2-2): GAGVSQSPSNKVTEKGKDVELRCDPISGHTALYWYRQSLGQGLEFLIYFQGNSAPDKSGLPSDRFSAERTGGSVSTLTIQRTQQEDSAVYLCASSRRWTSGRVRELFFGEGSRLTVL.

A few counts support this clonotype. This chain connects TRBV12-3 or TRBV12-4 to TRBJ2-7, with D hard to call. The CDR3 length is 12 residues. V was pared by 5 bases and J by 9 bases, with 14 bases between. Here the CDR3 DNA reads TGTGCCAGCAGTCCCTATTACGAGCGGCAGTACTTC. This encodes CASSPYYERQYF.

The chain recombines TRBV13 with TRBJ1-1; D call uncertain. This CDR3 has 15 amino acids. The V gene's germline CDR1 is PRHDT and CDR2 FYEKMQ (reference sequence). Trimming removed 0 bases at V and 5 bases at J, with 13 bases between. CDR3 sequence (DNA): TGTGCCAGCAGCTTAGGGGGGAGGGTGGGGACTGAAGCTTTCTTT. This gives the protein CASSLGGRVGTEAFF.

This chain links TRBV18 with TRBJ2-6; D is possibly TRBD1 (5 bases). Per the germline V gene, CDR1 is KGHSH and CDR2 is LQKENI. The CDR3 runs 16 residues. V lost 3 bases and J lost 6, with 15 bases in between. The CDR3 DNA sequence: TGTGCCAGCTCACCTCTAGAAGGGGCCTCGGCCAACGTCCTGACTTTC. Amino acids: CASSPLEGASANVLTF.

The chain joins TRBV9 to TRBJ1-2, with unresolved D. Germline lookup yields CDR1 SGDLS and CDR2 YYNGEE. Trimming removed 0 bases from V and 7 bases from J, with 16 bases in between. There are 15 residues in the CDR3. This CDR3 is CASSVEALTSCGYTF. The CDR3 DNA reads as TGTGCCAGCAGCGTAGAGGCCCTCACGTCGTGTGGCTACACCTTC.

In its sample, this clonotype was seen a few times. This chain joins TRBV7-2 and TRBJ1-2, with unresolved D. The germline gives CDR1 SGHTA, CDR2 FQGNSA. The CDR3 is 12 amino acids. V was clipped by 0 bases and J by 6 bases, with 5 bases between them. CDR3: CASSLAENGYTF. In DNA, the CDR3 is TGTGCCAGCAGCTTAGCGGAAAATGGCTACACCTTC.

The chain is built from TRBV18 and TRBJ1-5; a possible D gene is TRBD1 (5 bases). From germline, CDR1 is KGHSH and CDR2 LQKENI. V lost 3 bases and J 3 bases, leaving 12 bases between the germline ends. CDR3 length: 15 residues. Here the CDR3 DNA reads TGTGCCAGCTCACCGGGACGAAATGACAATCAGCCCCAGCATTTT. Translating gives CASSPGRNDNQPQHF. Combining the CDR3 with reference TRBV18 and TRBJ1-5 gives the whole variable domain NAGVMQNPRHLVRRRGQEARLRCSPMKGHSHVYWYRQLPEEGLKFMVYLQKENIIDESGMPKERFSAEFPKEGPSILRIQQVVRGDSAAYFCASSPGRNDNQPQHFGDGTRLSIL.

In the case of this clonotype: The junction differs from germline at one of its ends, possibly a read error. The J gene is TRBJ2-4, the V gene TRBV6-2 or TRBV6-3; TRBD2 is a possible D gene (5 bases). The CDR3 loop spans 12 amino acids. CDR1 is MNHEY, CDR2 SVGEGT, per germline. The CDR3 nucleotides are TGTGCCAGCAGTCCGACTAAAAACATTCGGTACTTC. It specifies CASSPTKNIRYF.

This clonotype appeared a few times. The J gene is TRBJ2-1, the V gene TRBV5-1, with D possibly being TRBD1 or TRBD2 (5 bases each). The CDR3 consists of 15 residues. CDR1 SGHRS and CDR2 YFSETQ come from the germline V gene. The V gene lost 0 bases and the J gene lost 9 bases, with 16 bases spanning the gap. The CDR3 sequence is CASSLGSGLMGEQFF. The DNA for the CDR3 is TGCGCCAGCAGCTTGGGCTCGGGGCTGATGGGTGAGCAGTTCTTC.

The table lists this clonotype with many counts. The CDR3 spells CASSLGGSSDTQYF. CDR3 DNA: TGTGCCAGCAGCTTAGGCGGGAGCTCAGATACGCAGTATTTT. The chain combines TRBV7-2 with TRBJ2-3; TRBD2 agrees at 7 bases. V gave up 1 base and J gave up 4 bases; unmatched junction bases: 2. The CDR3 extends over 14 amino acids. Germline values: CDR1 SGHTA, CDR2 FQGNSA.